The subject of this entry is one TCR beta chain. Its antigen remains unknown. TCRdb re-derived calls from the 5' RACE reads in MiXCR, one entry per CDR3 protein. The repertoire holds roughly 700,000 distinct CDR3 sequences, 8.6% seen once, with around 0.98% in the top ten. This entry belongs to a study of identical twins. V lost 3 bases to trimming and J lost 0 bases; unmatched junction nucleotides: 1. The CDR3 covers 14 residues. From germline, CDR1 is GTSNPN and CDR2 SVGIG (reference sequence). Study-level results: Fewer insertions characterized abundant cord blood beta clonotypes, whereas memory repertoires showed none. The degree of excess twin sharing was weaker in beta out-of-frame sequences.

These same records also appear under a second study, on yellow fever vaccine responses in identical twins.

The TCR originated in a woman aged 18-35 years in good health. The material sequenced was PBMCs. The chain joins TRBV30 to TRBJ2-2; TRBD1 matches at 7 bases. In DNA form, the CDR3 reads TGTGCCTGGAGGACAGGGACGAACACCGGGGAGCTGTTTTTT. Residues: CAWRTGTNTGELFF. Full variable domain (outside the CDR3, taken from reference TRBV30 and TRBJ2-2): SQTIHQWPATLVQPVGSPLSLECTVEGTSNPNLYWYRQAAGRGLQLLFYSVGIGQISSEVPQNLSASRPQDRQFILSSKKLLLSDSGFYLCAWRTGTNTGELFFGEGSRLTVL.